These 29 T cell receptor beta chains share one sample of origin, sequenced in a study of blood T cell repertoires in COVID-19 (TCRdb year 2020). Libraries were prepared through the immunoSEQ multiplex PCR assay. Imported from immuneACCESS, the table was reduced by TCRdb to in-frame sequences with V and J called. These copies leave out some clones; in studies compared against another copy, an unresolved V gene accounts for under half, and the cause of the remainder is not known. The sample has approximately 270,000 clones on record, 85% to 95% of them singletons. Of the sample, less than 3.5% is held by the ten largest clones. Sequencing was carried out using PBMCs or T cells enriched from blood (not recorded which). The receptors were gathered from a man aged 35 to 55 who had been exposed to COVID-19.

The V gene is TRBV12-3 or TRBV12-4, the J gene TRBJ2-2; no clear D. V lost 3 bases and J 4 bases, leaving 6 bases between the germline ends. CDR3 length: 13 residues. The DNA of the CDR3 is TGTGCCAGCAGTTTTTTCAGCACCGGGGAGCTGTTTTTT. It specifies CASSFFSTGELFF.

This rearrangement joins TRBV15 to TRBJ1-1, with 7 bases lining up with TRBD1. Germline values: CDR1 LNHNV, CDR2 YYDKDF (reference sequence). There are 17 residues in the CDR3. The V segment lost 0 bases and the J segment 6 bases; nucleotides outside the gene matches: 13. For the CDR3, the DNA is TGTGCCACCAGCAGAGAAGGGGGCTCTACCTCGAGACCTGAAGCTTTCTTT. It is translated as CATSREGGSTSRPEAFF.

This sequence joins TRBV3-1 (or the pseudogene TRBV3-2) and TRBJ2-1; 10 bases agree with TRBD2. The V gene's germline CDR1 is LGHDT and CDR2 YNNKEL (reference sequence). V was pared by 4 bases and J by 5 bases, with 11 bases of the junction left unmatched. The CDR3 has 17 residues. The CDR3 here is CASSLDRGLAVHNEQFF. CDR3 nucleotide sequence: TGTGCCAGCAGCCTAGATAGAGGACTAGCGGTCCACAATGAGCAGTTCTTC.

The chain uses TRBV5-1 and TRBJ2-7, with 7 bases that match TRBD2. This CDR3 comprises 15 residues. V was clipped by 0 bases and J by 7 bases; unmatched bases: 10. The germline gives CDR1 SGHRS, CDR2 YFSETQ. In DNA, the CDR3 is TGCGCCAGCAGCTTGGCCCGGCGGGAGCTACGGGAGCAGTACTTC. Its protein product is CASSLARRELREQYF.

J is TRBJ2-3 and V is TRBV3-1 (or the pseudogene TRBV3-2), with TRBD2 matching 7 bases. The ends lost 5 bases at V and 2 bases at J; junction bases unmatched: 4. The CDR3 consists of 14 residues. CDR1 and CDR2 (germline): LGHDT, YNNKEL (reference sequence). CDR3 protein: CASSSRENTDTQYF. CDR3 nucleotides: TGTGCCAGCAGCTCGCGGGAGAACACAGATACGCAGTATTTT.

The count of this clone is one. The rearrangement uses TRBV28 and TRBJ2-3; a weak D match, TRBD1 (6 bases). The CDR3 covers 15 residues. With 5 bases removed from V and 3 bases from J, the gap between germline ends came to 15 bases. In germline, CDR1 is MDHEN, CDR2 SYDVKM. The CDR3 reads CASSIDRIRTDTQYF. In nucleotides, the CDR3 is TGTGCCAGCAGTATAGACAGGATCAGGACAGATACGCAGTATTTT.

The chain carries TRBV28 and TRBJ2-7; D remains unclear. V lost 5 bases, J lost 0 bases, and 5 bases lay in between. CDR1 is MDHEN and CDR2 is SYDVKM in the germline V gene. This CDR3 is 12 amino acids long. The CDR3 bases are TGTGCCAGCAGTCTCAGCTCCTACGAGCAGTACTTC. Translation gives CASSLSSYEQYF.

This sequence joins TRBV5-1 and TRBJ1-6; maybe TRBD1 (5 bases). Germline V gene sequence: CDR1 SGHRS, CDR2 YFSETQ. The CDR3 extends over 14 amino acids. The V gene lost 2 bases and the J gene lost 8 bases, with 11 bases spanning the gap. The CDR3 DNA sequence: TGCGCCAGCAGCTTAGGGGACTCGTATTCACCCCTCCACTTT. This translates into CASSLGDSYSPLHF.

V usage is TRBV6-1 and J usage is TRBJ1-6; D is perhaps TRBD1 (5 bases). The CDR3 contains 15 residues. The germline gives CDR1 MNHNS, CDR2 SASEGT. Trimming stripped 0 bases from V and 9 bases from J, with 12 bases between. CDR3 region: CASSEAGGRSSPLHF. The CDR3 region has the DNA TGTGCCAGCAGTGAAGCCGGGGGGAGATCTTCACCCCTCCACTTT.

CDR3 DNA: TGTGCCAGCAGTTTCGTCCCTTACACAGATACGCAGTATTTT. Translation gives CASSFVPYTDTQYF. The rearrangement uses TRBV27 and TRBJ2-3; D ambiguous. The CDR3 length is 14 residues. V lost 3 bases, J lost 2 bases, and 9 bases lay in between. In germline, CDR1 is MNHEY, CDR2 SMNVEV (reference sequence).

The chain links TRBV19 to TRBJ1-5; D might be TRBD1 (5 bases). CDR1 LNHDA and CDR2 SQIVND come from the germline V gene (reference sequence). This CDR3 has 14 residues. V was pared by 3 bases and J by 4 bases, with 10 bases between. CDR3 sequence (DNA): TGTGCCAGTAGTATCGGGGGACGAAATCAGCCCCAGCATTTT. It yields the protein CASSIGGRNQPQHF.

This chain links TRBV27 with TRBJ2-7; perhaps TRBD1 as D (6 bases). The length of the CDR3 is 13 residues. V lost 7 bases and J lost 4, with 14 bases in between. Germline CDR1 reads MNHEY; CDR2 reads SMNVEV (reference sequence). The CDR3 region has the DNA TGTGCCAGCACTTCGGCAGGGGAATACGAGCAGTACTTC. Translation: CASTSAGEYEQYF.

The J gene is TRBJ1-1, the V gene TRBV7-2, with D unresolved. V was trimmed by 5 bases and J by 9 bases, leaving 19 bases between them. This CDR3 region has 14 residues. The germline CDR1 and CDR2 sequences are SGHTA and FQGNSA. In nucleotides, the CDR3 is TGTGCCAGCAGCCTTGACGGGGTCTCGCCAAAAGCTTTCTTT. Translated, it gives CASSLDGVSPKAFF.

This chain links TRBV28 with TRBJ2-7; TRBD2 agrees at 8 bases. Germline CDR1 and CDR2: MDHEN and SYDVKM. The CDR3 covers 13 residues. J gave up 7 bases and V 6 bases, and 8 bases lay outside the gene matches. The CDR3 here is CASSNSGIDEQYF. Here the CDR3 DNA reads TGTGCCAGCAGCAATAGCGGGATAGATGAGCAGTACTTC.

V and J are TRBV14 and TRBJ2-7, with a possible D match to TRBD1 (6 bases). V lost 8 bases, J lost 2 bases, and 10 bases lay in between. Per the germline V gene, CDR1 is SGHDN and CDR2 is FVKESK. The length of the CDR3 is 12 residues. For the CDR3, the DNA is TGTGCCAGCGGGGGCTCGGCCTACGAGCAGTACTTC. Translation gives CASGGSAYEQYF.

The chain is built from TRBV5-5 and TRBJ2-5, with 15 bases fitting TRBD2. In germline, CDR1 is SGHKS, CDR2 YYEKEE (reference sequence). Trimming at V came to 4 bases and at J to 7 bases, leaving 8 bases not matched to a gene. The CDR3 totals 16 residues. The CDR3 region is CASSKGLAGGGGTQYF. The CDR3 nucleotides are TGTGCCAGCAGCAAAGGACTAGCGGGAGGGGGAGGGACCCAGTACTTC.

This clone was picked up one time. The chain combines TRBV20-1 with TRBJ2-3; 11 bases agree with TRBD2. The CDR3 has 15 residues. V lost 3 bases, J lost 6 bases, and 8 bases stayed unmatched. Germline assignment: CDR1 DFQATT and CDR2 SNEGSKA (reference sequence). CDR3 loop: CSASVSGRAGDTQYF. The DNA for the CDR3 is TGCAGTGCTAGTGTTAGCGGGAGGGCCGGCGATACGCAGTATTTT.

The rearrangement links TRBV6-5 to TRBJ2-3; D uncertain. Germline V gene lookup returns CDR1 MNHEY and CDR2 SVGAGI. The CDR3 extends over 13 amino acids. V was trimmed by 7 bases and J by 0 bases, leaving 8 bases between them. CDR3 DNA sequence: TGTGCCAGCAATTTTCAAAGCACAGATACGCAGTATTTT. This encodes CASNFQSTDTQYF.

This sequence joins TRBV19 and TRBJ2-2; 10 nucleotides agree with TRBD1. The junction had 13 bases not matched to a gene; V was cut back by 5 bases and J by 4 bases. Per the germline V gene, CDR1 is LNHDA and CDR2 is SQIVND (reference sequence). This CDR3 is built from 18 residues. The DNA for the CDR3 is TGTGCCAGTAGTTTCTGGGACAGGGGAAGAACGGGCACCGGGGAGCTGTTTTTT. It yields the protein CASSFWDRGRTGTGELFF.

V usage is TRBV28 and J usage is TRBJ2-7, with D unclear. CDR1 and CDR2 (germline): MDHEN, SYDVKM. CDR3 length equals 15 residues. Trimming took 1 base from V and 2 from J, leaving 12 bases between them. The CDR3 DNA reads TGTGCCAGCAGTTTATCATCCGGTGGAGCCTACGAGCAGTACTTC. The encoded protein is CASSLSSGGAYEQYF.

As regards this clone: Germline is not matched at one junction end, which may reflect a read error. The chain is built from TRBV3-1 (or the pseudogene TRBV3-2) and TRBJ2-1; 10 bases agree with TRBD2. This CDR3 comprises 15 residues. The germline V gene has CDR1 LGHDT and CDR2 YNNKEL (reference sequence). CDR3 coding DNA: TGTGCCAGCACCCAAATAGCGGGAGGATACAATGAGCAGTTCTTC. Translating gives CASTQIAGGYNEQFF.

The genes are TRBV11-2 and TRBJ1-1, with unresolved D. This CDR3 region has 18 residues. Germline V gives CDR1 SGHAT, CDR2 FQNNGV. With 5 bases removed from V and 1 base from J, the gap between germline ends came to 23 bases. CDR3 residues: CASSPFPHTEVGNTEAFF. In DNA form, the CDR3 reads TGTGCCAGCAGCCCCTTCCCCCATACTGAGGTGGGGAACACTGAAGCTTTCTTT.

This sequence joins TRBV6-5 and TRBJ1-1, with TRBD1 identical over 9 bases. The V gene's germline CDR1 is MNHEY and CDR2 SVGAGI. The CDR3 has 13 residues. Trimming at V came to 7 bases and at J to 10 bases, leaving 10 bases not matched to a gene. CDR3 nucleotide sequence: TGTGCCAGCACACTAGGACAGGGGCAAGGAGCTTTCTTT. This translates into CASTLGQGQGAFF.

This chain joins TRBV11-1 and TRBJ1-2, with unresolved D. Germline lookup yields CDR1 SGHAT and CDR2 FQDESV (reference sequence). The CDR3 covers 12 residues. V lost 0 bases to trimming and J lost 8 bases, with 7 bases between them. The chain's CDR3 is CASSLASGGYTF. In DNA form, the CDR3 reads TGTGCCAGCAGCTTAGCATCAGGCGGCTACACCTTC.

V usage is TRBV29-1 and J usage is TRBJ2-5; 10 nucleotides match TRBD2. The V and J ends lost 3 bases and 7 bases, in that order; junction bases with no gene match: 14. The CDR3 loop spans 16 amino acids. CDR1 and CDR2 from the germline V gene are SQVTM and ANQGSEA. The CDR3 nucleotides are TGCAGCGTTGATGGTCCTAGCGGGAGAGGTGATGGGACCCAGTACTTC. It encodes CSVDGPSGRGDGTQYF.

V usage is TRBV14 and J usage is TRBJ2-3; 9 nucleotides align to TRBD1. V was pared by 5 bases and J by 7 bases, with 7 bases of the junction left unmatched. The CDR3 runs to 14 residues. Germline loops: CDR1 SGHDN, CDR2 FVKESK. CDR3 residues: CASSSGTGTYTQYF. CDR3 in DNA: TGTGCCAGCAGCTCCGGGACAGGGACGTATACGCAGTATTTT. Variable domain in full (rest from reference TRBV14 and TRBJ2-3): EAGVTQFPSHSVIEKGQTVTLRCDPISGHDNLYWYRRVMGKEIKFLLHFVKESKQDESGMPNNRFLAERTGGTYSTLKVQPAELEDSGVYFCASSSGTGTYTQYFGPGTRLTVL.

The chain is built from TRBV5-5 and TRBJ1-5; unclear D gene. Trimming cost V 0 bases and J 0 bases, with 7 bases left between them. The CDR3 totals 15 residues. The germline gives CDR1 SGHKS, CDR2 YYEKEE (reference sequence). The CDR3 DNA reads TGTGCCAGCAGCTTGGCCGGTTATAGCAATCAGCCCCAGCATTTT. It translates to CASSLAGYSNQPQHF.

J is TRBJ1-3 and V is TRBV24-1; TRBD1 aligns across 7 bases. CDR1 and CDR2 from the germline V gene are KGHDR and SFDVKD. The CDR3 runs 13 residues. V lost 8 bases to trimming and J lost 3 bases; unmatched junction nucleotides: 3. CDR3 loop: CATMAGGGNTIYF. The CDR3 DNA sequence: TGTGCCACCATGGCAGGGGGTGGAAACACCATATATTTT.

The CDR3 DNA is TGTGCCAGCAGCCAAGAGAGAGGAGCTGCAGGGCAGCCCCAGCATTTT. Protein sequence: CASSQERGAAGQPQHF. V gene TRBV4-2 combines with J gene TRBJ1-5, with D possibly being TRBD1 (5 bases). V was cut by 0 bases and J by 7 bases, with 16 bases left in between. Germline V gene lookup returns CDR1 LGHNA and CDR2 YNFKEQ. CDR3 length equals 16 residues.